These 32 T cell receptor beta chains were all obtained from the same sample, sequenced in a study of T cells in Graves' hyperthyroidism and ophthalmopathy. The TCR beta CDR3 regions underwent amplification using RNA transcripts as the source. During a first-round RT-PCR of the TCR CDR3, the HTBI primer set was used. TCRdb processed the multiplex PCR reads anew with MiXCR; each CDR3 protein has one entry. Among 550,000 to 650,000 distinct CDR3 sequences listed, approximately 13% were seen once. Source material: blood. The source of these receptors is a woman younger than 45 with Graves' hyperthyroidism that later progressed to Graves' ophthalmopathy.

As to this clonotype: This may be a read error, as it is one base from a much larger clone. The chain has TRBV19 and TRBJ2-2; D might be TRBD1 (6 bases). Looked up from germline, CDR1 is LNHDA and CDR2 is SQIVND (reference sequence). The CDR3 totals 16 residues. The CDR3: CASSRTSYGDTGELLF. CDR3 DNA sequence: TGTGCCAGTAGTCGCACTTCATACGGGGACACCGGGGAGCTGCTTTTT.

There are many counts of this clonotype. This chain connects TRBV18 to TRBJ2-3; TRBD2 agrees at 7 bases. This CDR3 spans 16 amino acids. V trimming: 1 base; J trimming: 1 base; junction bases outside the gene matches: 5. Germline CDR1 and CDR2: KGHSH and LQKENI. CDR3 loop: CASSPRASGGTDTQYF. The CDR3 DNA sequence: TGTGCCAGCTCACCACGGGCTAGCGGAGGCACAGATACGCAGTATTTT. The full variable domain, completed using reference TRBV18 and TRBJ2-3, is NAGVMQNPRHLVRRRGQEARLRCSPMKGHSHVYWYRQLPEEGLKFMVYLQKENIIDESGMPKERFSAEFPKEGPSILRIQQVVRGDSAAYFCASSPRASGGTDTQYFGPGTRLTVL.

This clonotype was detected ten times or more. The rearrangement joins TRBV12-3 or TRBV12-4 to TRBJ1-1; D is ambiguous. This CDR3 has 13 residues. V was cut by 3 bases and J by 2 bases, with 7 bases left in between. CDR3 amino acids: CASSFESNTEAFF. CDR3 DNA: TGTGCCAGCAGTTTCGAAAGCAACACTGAAGCTTTCTTT.

Only one count was recorded for this clonotype. Just one base apart from a much larger clone, this may be a read error. It is likely a read error, because the conserved phenylalanine at the end of the CDR3 is missing. The chain joins TRBV6-1 to TRBJ1-2; weak D call: TRBD1 (6 bases). Trimming took 5 bases from V and 2 from J, leaving 12 bases between them. CDR1 and CDR2 (germline): MNHNS, SASEGT. The CDR3 totals 14 residues. The CDR3 spells CASSTSDRNYGYTS. The DNA of the CDR3 is TGTGCCAGCAGTACCTCCGACAGGAACTATGGCTACACCTCC.

This clonotype was counted many times. The chain employs TRBV12-3 or TRBV12-4 and TRBJ2-7; D unclear. The V end was cut by 3 bases, the J end by 1 base, with 13 bases between. CDR3 size: 15 residues. CDR3 bases: TGTGCCAGCAGTTTTGGGTGGGAAGAGTCCTACGAGCAGTACTTC. It yields the protein CASSFGWEESYEQYF.

There are a few counts of this clonotype. The chain employs TRBV27 and TRBJ1-2; TRBD1 might be the D (5 bases). Germline CDR1 and CDR2: MNHEY and SMNVEV (reference sequence). V shed 5 bases and J shed 6 bases, with 13 bases lying between them. The CDR3 is 13 amino acids. Written as DNA, the CDR3 is TGTGCCAGCAGTGTATTCGGGGGGGATGGCTACACCTTC. Translation gives CASSVFGGDGYTF.

The sample holds many counts of this clonotype. The chain carries TRBV6-1 and TRBJ2-1; D possibly corresponds to TRBD2 (5 bases). This CDR3 region has 16 residues. From germline, CDR1 is MNHNS and CDR2 SASEGT. Trimming pared 6 bases from V and 0 bases from J, leaving 15 bases between. The DNA of the CDR3 is TGTGCCAGCAGGCCCGGAGGTCTCAGCTCCTACAATGAGCAGTTCTTC. This translates into CASRPGGLSSYNEQFF.

In its sample, this clonotype was seen once. This rearrangement joins TRBV12-3 or TRBV12-4 to TRBJ2-3, with 11 bases aligning to TRBD1. CDR3 length: 15 amino acids. The J segment lost 3 bases and the V segment lost 6 bases, leaving 5 bases of the junction unmatched. The CDR3, as DNA: TGTGCCAGCAGACTAGGGACAGGGGGGACAGATACGCAGTATTTT. Translating it yields CASRLGTGGTDTQYF.

The chain combines TRBV29-1 with TRBJ2-1, with D perhaps assigned TRBD1 or TRBD2 (5 bases each). There are 17 residues in the CDR3. CDR1 and CDR2 from the germline V gene are SQVTM and ANQGSEA. Between the trimmed V and J ends, which lost 1 base and 5 bases, there was a span of 21 bases. The CDR3 DNA follows: TGCAGCGTTGAAGTGACCCCCGTATCCGGGGCCCACAATGAGCAGTTCTTC. This sequence encodes CSVEVTPVSGAHNEQFF.

This clonotype was seen many times. The J gene is TRBJ2-1, the V gene TRBV5-1; D ambiguous. V dropped 5 bases and J dropped 2 bases, with 14 bases sitting between them. CDR1 and CDR2 from the germline V gene are SGHRS and YFSETQ. The CDR3 loop spans 15 amino acids. This CDR3 reads CASREDGRTYNEQFF. CDR3 coding DNA: TGCGCCAGCAGGGAAGACGGGCGAACCTACAATGAGCAGTTCTTC. Full variable domain (outside the CDR3, taken from reference TRBV5-1 and TRBJ2-1): KAGVTQTPRYLIKTRGQQVTLSCSPISGHRSVSWYQQTPGQGLQFLFEYFSETQRNKGNFPGRFSGRQFSNSRSEMNVSTLELGDSALYLCASREDGRTYNEQFFGPGTRLTVL.

A few counts support this clonotype. The chain uses TRBV2 and TRBJ2-3, with D perhaps given as TRBD1 or TRBD2 (5 bases each). The CDR3 extends over 11 amino acids. Trimming left V 8 bases short and J 14 bases short, with 17 bases between. The germline CDR1 and CDR2 sequences are SNHLY and FYNNEI. DNA for the CDR3: TGTGCCAGCGTCATCCGGGGAAGGGGGTATTTT. It is translated as CASVIRGRGYF.

This clonotype was seen many times. This chain links TRBV20-1 with TRBJ2-7, with D possibly being TRBD2 (6 bases). Germline-derived CDR1 and CDR2 are DFQATT and SNEGSKA (reference sequence). V was trimmed by 1 base and J by 3 bases, leaving 25 bases between them. The CDR3 is 18 residues long. The CDR3 DNA follows: TGCAGTGCTAGAGGGCCTGCCAAGGGGTGGGAGGAGTACTACGAGCAGTACTTC. This codes for CSARGPAKGWEEYYEQYF.

This clonotype was observed a single time. The chain uses TRBV28 and TRBJ1-5, with 8 nucleotides matching TRBD1. V was clipped by 6 bases and J by 3 bases; unmatched bases: 7. This CDR3 spans 15 amino acids. Germline V gene sequence: CDR1 MDHEN, CDR2 SYDVKM. DNA of the CDR3: TGTGCCAGCAGCGTAGGGACAGGAGTCAATCAGCCCCAGCATTTT. Its protein is CASSVGTGVNQPQHF.

The chain is built from TRBV6-1 and TRBJ2-6; D assignment may be TRBD1 or TRBD2 (5 bases each). Deletions cut 7 bases from V and 4 bases from J, with 14 bases between. CDR1 and CDR2 from the germline V gene are MNHNS and SASEGT. The CDR3 is 15 amino acids. In DNA, the CDR3 is TGTGCCAGCACTATCGGGGCCCCCGGGGCCAACGTCCTGACTTTC. It encodes CASTIGAPGANVLTF.

The J gene is TRBJ2-1, the V gene TRBV19; 11 positions match TRBD2. This CDR3 comprises 17 residues. Trimming cost V 3 bases and J 1 base; bases outside gene matches: 5. Germline-derived CDR1 and CDR2 are LNHDA and SQIVND (reference sequence). CDR3 protein: CASSMLTSGISYNEQFF. In DNA, the CDR3 is TGTGCCAGTAGTATGCTGACTAGCGGGATATCCTACAATGAGCAGTTCTTC.

The chain employs TRBV9 and TRBJ2-3, with D uncertain. There are 15 residues in the CDR3. V shed 1 base and J shed 2 bases, with 11 bases lying between them. CDR1 and CDR2 (germline): SGDLS, YYNGEE. CDR3 sequence reads: CASSVQTLTTDTQYF. In DNA, the CDR3 is TGTGCCAGCAGCGTACAGACCCTTACCACAGATACGCAGTATTTT.

This clonotype has ten or more counts. In nucleotides, the CDR3 is TGTGCCAGCACCTTAGGGGGCGGAGAGACCCAGTACTTC. Amino acids: CASTLGGGETQYF. The V and J genes are TRBV12-3 or TRBV12-4 and TRBJ2-5; 7 nucleotides align to TRBD1. After removal of 7 bases from V and 4 bases from J, the junction contained 6 bases not matched to a gene. The CDR3 length is 13 residues.

The sample holds many counts of this clonotype. The chain is built from TRBV6-2 or TRBV6-3 and TRBJ2-1; 12 bases map to TRBD2. J lost 9 bases, V lost 2 bases, and 5 bases had no gene match. CDR1 and CDR2 (germline): MNHEY, SVGEGT. The CDR3 length is 15 residues. In DNA form, the CDR3 reads TGTGCCAGCAGTTACCTAGCGGGAGGGTTAGGTGAGCAGTTCTTC. Its translation is CASSYLAGGLGEQFF.

The chain uses TRBV7-2 and TRBJ1-2, with D possibly being TRBD1 (5 bases). Germline values: CDR1 SGHTA, CDR2 FQGNSA. This CDR3 contains 14 residues. The V and J ends lost 5 bases and 1 base respectively, with 11 bases between them. In DNA, the CDR3 is TGTGCCAGCAGCCCGGGGACTTTTAACTATGGCTACACCTTC. Its translation: CASSPGTFNYGYTF. Combining the CDR3 with reference TRBV7-2 and TRBJ1-2 gives the whole variable domain GAGVSQSPSNKVTEKGKDVELRCDPISGHTALYWYRQSLGQGLEFLIYFQGNSAPDKSGLPSDRFSAERTGGSVSTLTIQRTQQEDSAVYLCASSPGTFNYGYTFGSGTRLTVV.

There are many counts of this clonotype. This rearrangement joins TRBV2 to TRBJ1-2; D might be TRBD1 (5 bases). The germline CDR1 and CDR2 sequences are SNHLY and FYNNEI. Trimming took off 6 bases at V and 5 bases at J, with 16 bases between the two ends. There are 14 residues in the CDR3. CDR3 sequence (DNA): TGTGCCAGCAGGGAACAGGCAATCCCTTATGGCTACACCTTC. As protein: CASREQAIPYGYTF.

This clonotype was seen at least ten times. This chain uses TRBV20-1 with TRBJ2-3; 8 nucleotides line up with TRBD2. Germline V gene lookup returns CDR1 DFQATT and CDR2 SNEGSKA (reference sequence). The CDR3 consists of 16 residues. The V segment lost 0 bases and the J segment 0 bases; nucleotides outside the gene matches: 5. CDR3 sequence reads: CSARDMIAGSTDTQYF. The CDR3 nucleotides read TGCAGTGCTAGAGATATGATAGCGGGAAGCACAGATACGCAGTATTTT.

The table lists this clonotype with a few counts. The genes are TRBV3-1 and TRBJ2-1; unclear D gene. V shed 4 bases and J shed 1 base, with 14 bases lying between them. The CDR3 totals 16 residues. Per the germline V gene, CDR1 is LGHDT and CDR2 is YNNKEL (reference sequence). CDR3 residues: CASSPLSLGSYNEQFF. The CDR3 DNA is TGTGCCAGCAGCCCCCTTAGTCTGGGGTCCTACAATGAGCAGTTCTTC.

This clonotype was seen many times. The V call is TRBV12-3 or TRBV12-4, the J call TRBJ1-1; D remains ambiguous. This CDR3 has 15 residues. V gave up 3 bases and J gave up 1 base, with 12 bases separating them. The CDR3 loop is CASSLNGRWNTEAFF. CDR3 sequence (DNA): TGTGCCAGCAGTTTGAATGGCCGATGGAACACTGAAGCTTTCTTT.

Ten or more counts support this clonotype. The J gene is TRBJ2-5, the V gene TRBV24-1, with 10 bases fitting TRBD1. After removal of 3 bases from V and 5 bases from J, the junction contained 5 bases not matched to a gene. The CDR3 runs to 15 residues. The V gene's germline CDR1 is KGHDR and CDR2 SFDVKD. This CDR3 reads CATSDAGQGMETQYF. CDR3 DNA sequence: TGTGCCACCAGTGATGCGGGACAGGGGATGGAGACCCAGTACTTC.

This clonotype was seen many times. In nucleotides, the CDR3 is TGCGCCAGCAGTGGGAAACAGGGGGCGCTTCCCTACGAGCAGTACTTC. Protein: CASSGKQGALPYEQYF. J is TRBJ2-7 and V is TRBV10-1; TRBD1 matches at 9 bases. Trimming removed 4 bases from V and 2 bases from J; junction bases left unmatched: 9. From germline, CDR1 is WNHNN and CDR2 SYGVQD (reference sequence). The CDR3 sequence is 16 residues long.

V usage is TRBV12-3 or TRBV12-4 and J usage is TRBJ2-1; D gene unclear. The V gene lost 0 bases and the J gene lost 8 bases, with 17 bases spanning the gap. The CDR3 extends over 16 amino acids. The CDR3, as DNA: TGTGCCAGCAGTTTAGCGCAGGCGACCGGATACGATGAGCAGTTCTTC. Its translation is CASSLAQATGYDEQFF.

This clonotype came up many times. CDR3 DNA: TGCAGCGTTCCCAGACTAGCGGGAGCAAATGAGCAGTTCTTC. This translates into CSVPRLAGANEQFF. This chain joins TRBV29-1 and TRBJ2-1; 12 nucleotides line up with TRBD2. J was trimmed by 7 bases and V by 5 bases; bases with no gene match: 6. Germline CDR1 SQVTM, CDR2 ANQGSEA. The CDR3 loop spans 14 amino acids.

This clonotype has ten or more counts. The chain recombines TRBV28 with TRBJ2-1; 14 nucleotides align to TRBD2. Germline V gene sequence: CDR1 MDHEN, CDR2 SYDVKM. The V segment lost 6 bases and the J segment 9 bases; nucleotides outside the gene matches: 7. The CDR3 is 15 amino acids. CDR3 loop: CASSPGTSGSSEQFF. The CDR3 coding sequence is TGTGCCAGCAGCCCAGGGACTAGCGGGAGCTCTGAGCAGTTCTTC.

The rearrangement uses TRBV9 and TRBJ2-5; D call uncertain. Germline CDR1 reads SGDLS; CDR2 reads YYNGEE. There are 14 residues in the CDR3. The V gene lost 0 bases and the J gene lost 5 bases, with 11 bases spanning the gap. The CDR3 protein is CASSVGVHGETQYF. The DNA for the CDR3 is TGTGCCAGCAGCGTAGGGGTCCACGGGGAGACCCAGTACTTC.

In this sample, this clonotype turned up many times. This chain connects TRBV12-5 to TRBJ2-7, with 10 nucleotides matching TRBD2. Germline V gives CDR1 LGHNT, CDR2 FRNRAP. V lost 5 bases, J lost 3 bases, and 4 bases stayed unmatched. This CDR3 comprises 14 residues. CDR3 in DNA: TGTGCTAGTGGTCAACGACTAGCGGGCTACGAGCAGTACTTC. It is translated as CASGQRLAGYEQYF. The variable domain in full, completed from reference TRBV12-5 and TRBJ2-7, reads DARVTQTPRHKVTEMGQEVTMRCQPILGHNTVFWYRQTMMQGLELLAYFRNRAPLDDSGMPKDRFSAEMPDATLATLKIQPSEPRDSAVYFCASGQRLAGYEQYFGPGTRLTVT.

In its sample, this clonotype was seen many times. The chain has TRBV28 and TRBJ1-1; D possibly corresponds to TRBD1 (6 bases). The CDR3 covers 14 residues. V was cut by 3 bases and J by 4 bases, with 12 bases left in between. Germline V gene sequence: CDR1 MDHEN, CDR2 SYDVKM. CDR3 sequence reads: CASSFRARGTEAFF. CDR3 bases: TGTGCCAGCAGTTTTCGCGCCAGGGGCACTGAAGCTTTCTTT. Full variable domain (remainder filled in from reference TRBV28 and TRBJ1-1): DVKVTQSSRYLVKRTGEKVFLECVQDMDHENMFWYRQDPGLGLRLIYFSYDVKMKEKGDIPEGYSVSREKKERFSLILESASTNQTSMYLCASSFRARGTEAFFGQGTRLTVV.

The sample holds many counts of this clonotype. The V gene is TRBV7-3, the J gene TRBJ1-1; TRBD1 matches 7 bases. The germline V gene encodes CDR1 SGHTA and CDR2 FQGTGA. CDR3 length: 15 amino acids. Unmatched junction bases numbered 6, after V lost 4 bases and J lost 1 base. The CDR3 DNA is TGTGCCAGCAGCTGGAAGGGGGACAGGAACACTGAAGCTTTCTTT. Translating it yields CASSWKGDRNTEAFF.